This T cell receptor (beta chain) is drawn from a study of blood T cell repertoires in COVID-19. Study at large: Sources were T cells, B-cell-depleted T cells, or PBMCs; the material itself was cDNA or gDNA.

The CDR3 is made up of 15 amino acids. Trimming cost V 4 bases and J 0 bases, with 9 bases left between them. Germline CDR1 LNHDA, CDR2 SQIVND (reference sequence). In the source study's methods: The assay estimated nucleated cells by amplifying reference gene primers. Here immunoSEQ multiplex PCR was the method, and the copy in TCRdb shows in-frame clones only, minus some. V and J calls and clone size are given by that table; D and trimming were obtained from the DNA. This sample yields some 76,000 clones, of which approximately 89% are seen a single time; about 5.8% belongs to the top ten. The TCR was taken from a human donor in a cohort sampled during active COVID-19. What was sequenced was peripheral blood. The chain uses TRBV19 and TRBJ2-2; D gene ambiguous. DNA for the CDR3: TGTGCCAGTAGTACAGGTACCGCGAACACCGGGGAGCTGTTTTTT. Its translation: CASSTGTANTGELFF.